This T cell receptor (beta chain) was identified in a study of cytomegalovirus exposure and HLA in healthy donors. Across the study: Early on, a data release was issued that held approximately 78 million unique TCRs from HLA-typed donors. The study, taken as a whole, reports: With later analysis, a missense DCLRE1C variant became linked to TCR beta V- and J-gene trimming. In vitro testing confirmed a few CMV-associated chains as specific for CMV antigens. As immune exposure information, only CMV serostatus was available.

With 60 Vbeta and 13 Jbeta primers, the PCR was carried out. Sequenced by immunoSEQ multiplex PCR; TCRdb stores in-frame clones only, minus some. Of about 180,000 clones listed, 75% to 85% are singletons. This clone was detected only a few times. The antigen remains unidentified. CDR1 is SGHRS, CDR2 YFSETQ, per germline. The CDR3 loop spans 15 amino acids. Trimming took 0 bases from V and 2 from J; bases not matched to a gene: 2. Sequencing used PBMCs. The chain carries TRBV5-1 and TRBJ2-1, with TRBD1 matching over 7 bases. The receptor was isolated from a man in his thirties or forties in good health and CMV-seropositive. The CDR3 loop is CASSLGDRAYNEQFF. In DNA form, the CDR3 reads TGCGCCAGCAGCTTGGGGGACAGAGCCTACAATGAGCAGTTCTTC. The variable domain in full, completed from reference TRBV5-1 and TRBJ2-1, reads KAGVTQTPRYLIKTRGQQVTLSCSPISGHRSVSWYQQTPGQGLQFLFEYFSETQRNKGNFPGRFSGRQFSNSRSEMNVSTLELGDSALYLCASSLGDRAYNEQFFGPGTRLTVL.